This record looks at one T cell receptor (beta chain) sequence and its context. This entry belongs to a study of blood T cell repertoires in COVID-19. Whole-study context: Spain, Italy and the United States supplied samples that represented acute and convalescent COVID-19. The analysed material was cDNA or gDNA that came from T cells, B-cell-depleted T cells, or PBMCs.

How the authors handled the data: For nucleated cells, counts were estimated from reference gene primer amplification. Data came from immunoSEQ multiplex PCR; TCRdb stores just in-frame clones and leaves some out. That table is the source of V, J and clone size, and D and trimming were worked out from the DNA. The table has approximately 210,000 clones, about nine tenths seen once. Unmatched junction bases numbered 5, after V lost 0 bases and J lost 2 bases. Germline lookup yields CDR1 SGHTS and CDR2 YDEGEE. The CDR3 runs 15 residues. The receptor was isolated from a man in his thirties or forties who had recovered from COVID-19. The chain employs TRBV5-8 and TRBJ2-7; 7 bases map to TRBD1. Sample: peripheral blood. CDR3 amino acids: CASSLAWGQPYEQYF. The CDR3 DNA reads as TGTGCCAGCAGCTTGGCCTGGGGACAGCCCTACGAGCAGTACTTC.